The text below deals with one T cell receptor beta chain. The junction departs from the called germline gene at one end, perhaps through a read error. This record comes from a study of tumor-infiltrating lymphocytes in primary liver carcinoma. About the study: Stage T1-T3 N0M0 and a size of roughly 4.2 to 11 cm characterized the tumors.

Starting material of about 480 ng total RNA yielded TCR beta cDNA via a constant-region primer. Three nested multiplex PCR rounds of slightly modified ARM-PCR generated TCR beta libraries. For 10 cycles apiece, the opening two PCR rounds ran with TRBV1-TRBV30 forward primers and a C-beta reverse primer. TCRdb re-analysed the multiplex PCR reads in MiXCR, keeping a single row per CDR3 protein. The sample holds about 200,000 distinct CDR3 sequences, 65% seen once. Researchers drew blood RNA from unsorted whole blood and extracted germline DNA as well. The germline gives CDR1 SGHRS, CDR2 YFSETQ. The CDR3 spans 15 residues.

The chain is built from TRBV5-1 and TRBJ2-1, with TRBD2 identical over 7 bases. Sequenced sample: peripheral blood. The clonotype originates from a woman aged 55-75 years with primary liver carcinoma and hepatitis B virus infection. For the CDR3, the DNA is TGCGCCAGCAGCTTTATGGCGGGAGTTCCCAATGAGCAGCTCTTC. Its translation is CASSFMAGVPNEQLF.